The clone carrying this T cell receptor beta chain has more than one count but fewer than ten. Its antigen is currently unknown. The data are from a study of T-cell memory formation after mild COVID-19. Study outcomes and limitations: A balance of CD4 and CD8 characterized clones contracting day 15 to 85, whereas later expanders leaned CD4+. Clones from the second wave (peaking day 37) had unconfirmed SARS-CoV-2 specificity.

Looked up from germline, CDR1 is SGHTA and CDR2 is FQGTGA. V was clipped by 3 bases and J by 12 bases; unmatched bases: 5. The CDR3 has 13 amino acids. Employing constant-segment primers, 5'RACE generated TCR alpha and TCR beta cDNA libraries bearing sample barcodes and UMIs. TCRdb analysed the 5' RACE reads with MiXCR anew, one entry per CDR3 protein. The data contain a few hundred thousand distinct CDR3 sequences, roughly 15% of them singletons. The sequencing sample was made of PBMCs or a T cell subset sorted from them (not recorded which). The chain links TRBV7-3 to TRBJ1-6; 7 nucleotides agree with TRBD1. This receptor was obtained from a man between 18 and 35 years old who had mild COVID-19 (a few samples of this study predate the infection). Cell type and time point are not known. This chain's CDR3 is CASSFVAGGPLHF. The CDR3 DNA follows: TGTGCCAGCAGCTTTGTCGCAGGGGGACCCCTCCACTTT.